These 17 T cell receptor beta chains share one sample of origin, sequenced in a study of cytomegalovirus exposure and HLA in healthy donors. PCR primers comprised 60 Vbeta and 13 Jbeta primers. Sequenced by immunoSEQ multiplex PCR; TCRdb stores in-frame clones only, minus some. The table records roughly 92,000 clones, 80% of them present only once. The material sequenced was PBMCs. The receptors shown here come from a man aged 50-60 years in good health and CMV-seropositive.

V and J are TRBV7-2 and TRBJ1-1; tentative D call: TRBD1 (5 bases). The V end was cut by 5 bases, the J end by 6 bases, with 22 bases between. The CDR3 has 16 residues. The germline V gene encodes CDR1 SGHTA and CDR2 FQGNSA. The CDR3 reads CASSRGQGGVGPEAFF. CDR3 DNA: TGTGCCAGCAGCCGCGGGCAGGGAGGGGTGGGCCCTGAAGCTTTCTTT.

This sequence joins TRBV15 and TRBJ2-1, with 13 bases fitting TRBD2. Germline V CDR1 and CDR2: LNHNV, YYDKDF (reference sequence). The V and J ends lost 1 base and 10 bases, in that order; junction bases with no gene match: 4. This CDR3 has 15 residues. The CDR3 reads CATSRGLAGGGEQFF. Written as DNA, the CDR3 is TGTGCCACCAGCAGAGGACTAGCGGGAGGAGGGGAGCAGTTCTTC.

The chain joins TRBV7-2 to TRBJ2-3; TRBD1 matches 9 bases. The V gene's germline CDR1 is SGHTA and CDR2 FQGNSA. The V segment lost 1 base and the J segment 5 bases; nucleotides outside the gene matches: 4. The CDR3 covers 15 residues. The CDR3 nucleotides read TGTGCCAGCAGCTTAGGGACAGGGGTTGAAGATACGCAGTATTTT. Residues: CASSLGTGVEDTQYF. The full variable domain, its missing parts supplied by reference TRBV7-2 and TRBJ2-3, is GAGVSQSPSNKVTEKGKDVELRCDPISGHTALYWYRQSLGQGLEFLIYFQGNSAPDKSGLPSDRFSAERTGGSVSTLTIQRTQQEDSAVYLCASSLGTGVEDTQYFGPGTRLTVL.

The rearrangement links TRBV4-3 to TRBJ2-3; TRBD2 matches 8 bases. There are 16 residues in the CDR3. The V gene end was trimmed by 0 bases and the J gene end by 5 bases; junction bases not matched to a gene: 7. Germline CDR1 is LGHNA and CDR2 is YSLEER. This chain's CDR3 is CASSQESGGQRDTQYF. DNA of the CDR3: TGCGCCAGCAGCCAAGAATCGGGAGGGCAAAGAGATACGCAGTATTTT.

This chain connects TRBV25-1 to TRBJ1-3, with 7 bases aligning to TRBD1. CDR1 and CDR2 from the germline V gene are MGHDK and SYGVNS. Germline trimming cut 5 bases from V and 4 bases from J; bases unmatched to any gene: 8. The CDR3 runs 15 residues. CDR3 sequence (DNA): TGTGCCAGCAGTCGTAGTCAGGGGGGAGGAAACACCATATATTTT. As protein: CASSRSQGGGNTIYF.

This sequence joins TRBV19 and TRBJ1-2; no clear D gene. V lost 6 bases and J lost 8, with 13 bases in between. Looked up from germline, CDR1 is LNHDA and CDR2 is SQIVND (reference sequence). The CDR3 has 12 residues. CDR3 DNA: TGTGCCAGTAGAGGAGGGATCCAGGGCTACACCTTC. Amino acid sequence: CASRGGIQGYTF.

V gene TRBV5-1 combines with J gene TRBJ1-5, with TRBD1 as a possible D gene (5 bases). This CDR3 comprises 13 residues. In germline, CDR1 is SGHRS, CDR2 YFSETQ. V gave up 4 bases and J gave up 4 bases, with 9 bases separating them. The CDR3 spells CASSRDSNQPQHF. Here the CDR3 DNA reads TGCGCCAGCAGCCGCGACAGTAATCAGCCCCAGCATTTT.

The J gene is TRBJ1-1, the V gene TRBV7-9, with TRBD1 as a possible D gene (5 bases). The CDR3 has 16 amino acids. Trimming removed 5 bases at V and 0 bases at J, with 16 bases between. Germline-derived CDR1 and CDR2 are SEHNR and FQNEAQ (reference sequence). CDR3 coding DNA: TGTGCCAGCAGCCCCGCAGGGTTTGGGATGAACACTGAAGCTTTCTTT. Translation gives CASSPAGFGMNTEAFF.

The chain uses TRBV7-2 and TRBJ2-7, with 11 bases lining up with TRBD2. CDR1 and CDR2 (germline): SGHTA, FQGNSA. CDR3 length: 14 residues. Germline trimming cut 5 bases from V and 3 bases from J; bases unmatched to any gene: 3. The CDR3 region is CASSPGLADYEQYF. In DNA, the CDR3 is TGTGCCAGCAGCCCGGGACTAGCGGACTACGAGCAGTACTTC.

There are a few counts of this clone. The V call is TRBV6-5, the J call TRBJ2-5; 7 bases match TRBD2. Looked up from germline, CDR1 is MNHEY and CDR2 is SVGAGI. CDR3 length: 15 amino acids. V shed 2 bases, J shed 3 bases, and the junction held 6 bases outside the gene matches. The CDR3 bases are TGTGCCAGCAGTTACGGGGGAGGGCCAGAAGAGACCCAGTACTTC. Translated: CASSYGGGPEETQYF.

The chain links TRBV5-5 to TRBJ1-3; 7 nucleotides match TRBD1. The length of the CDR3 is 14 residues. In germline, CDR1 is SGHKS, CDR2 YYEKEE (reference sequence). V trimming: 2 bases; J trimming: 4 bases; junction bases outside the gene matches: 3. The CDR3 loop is CASSFATGGNTIYF. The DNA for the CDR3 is TGTGCCAGCAGCTTCGCGACAGGGGGAAACACCATATATTTT.

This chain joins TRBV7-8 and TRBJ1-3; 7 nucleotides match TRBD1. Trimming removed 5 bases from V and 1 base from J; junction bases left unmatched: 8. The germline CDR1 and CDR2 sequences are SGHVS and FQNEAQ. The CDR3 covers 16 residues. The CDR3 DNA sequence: TGTGCCAGCAGCCAAGGGACAGCGCCTTCTGGAAACACCATATATTTT. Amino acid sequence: CASSQGTAPSGNTIYF.

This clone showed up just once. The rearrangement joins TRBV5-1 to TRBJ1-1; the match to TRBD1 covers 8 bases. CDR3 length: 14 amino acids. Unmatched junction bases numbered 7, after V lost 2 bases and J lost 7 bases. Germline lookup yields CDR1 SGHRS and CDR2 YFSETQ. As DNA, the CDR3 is TGCGCCAGCAGCTTAAACGGACAGGGCCTTGAAGCTTTCTTT. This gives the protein CASSLNGQGLEAFF.

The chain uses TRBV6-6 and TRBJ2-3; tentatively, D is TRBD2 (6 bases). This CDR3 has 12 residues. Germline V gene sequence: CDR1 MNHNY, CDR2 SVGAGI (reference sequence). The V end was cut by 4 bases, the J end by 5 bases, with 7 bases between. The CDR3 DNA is TGTGCCAGCAGTTCCGGGGGAGATACGCAGTATTTT. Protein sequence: CASSSGGDTQYF.

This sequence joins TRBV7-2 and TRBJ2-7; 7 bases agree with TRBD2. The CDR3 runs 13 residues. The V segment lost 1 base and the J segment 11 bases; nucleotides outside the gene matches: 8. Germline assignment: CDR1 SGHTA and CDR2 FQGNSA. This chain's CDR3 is CASSLGQTSAEYF. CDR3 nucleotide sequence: TGTGCCAGCAGCTTAGGGCAAACTAGCGCGGAGTACTTC.

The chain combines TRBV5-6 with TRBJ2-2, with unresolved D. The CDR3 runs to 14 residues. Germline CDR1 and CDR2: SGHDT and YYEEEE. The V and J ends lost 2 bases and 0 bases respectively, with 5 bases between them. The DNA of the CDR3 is TGTGCCAGCAGCTTAGCCGCGAACACCGGGGAGCTGTTTTTT. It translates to CASSLAANTGELFF.

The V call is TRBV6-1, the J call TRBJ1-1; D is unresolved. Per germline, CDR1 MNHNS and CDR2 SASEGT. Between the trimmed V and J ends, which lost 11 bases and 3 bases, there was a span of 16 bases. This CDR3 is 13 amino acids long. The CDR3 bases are TGTGCCTTAGGGTCGGGGATTGACACTGAAGCTTTCTTT. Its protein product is CALGSGIDTEAFF.